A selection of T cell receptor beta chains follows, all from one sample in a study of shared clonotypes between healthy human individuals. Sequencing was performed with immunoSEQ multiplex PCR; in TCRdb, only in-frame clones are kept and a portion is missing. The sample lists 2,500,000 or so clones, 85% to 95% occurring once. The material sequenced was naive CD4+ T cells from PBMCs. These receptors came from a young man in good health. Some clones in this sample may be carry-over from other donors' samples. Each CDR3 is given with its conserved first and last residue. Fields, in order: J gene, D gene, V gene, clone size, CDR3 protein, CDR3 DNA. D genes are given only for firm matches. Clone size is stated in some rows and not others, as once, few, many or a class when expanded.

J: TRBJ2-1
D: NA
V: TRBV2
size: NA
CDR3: CASSGGPTAYNEQFF
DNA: TGTGCCAGCAGTGGGGGTCCGACAGCCTACAATGAGCAGTTCTTC

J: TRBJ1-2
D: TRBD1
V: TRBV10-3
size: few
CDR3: CAISGTGDRVAGYTF
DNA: TGTGCCATCAGCGGAACAGGGGACAGGGTGGCTGGCTACACCTTC

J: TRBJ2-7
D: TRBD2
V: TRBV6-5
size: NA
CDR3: CASTLRGGSEQYF
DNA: TGTGCCAGCACCCTACGGGGAGGGTCCGAGCAGTACTTC

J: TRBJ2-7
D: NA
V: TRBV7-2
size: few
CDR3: CASSSQGRSYEQYF
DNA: TGTGCCAGCAGCTCACAGGGTCGCTCCTACGAGCAGTACTTC

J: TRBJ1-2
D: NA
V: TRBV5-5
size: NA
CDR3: CASSLRGIGDGYTF
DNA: TGTGCCAGCAGCTTGAGAGGAATCGGGGACGGCTACACCTTC

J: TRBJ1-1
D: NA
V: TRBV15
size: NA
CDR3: CATSRAVNTEAFF
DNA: TGTGCCACCAGCAGAGCCGTGAACACTGAAGCTTTCTTT

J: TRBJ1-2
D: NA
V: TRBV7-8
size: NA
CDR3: CASSLAPAPVGGYTF
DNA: TGTGCCAGCAGCTTAGCGCCGGCCCCGGTGGGGGGCTACACCTTC

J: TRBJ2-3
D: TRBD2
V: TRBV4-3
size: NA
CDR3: CASSQGIAGVIDTQYF
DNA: TGCGCCAGCAGCCAGGGCATAGCGGGAGTGATAGATACGCAGTATTTT

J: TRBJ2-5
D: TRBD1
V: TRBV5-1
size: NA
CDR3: CASGVQGSLTFQETQYF
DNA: TGCGCCAGCGGGGTACAGGGGTCCCTTACATTCCAAGAGACCCAGTACTTC

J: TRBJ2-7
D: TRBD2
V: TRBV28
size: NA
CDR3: CASSSIAGGTYEQYF
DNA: TGTGCCAGCAGTTCTATAGCGGGAGGCACCTACGAGCAGTACTTC

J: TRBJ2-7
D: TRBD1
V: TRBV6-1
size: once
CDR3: CASRLPRDRVYEQYF
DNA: TGTGCCAGCAGACTACCCCGGGACAGGGTCTACGAGCAGTACTTC

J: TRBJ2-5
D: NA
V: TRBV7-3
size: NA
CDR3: CASSMGETQYF
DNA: TGTGCCAGCAGCATGGGGGAGACCCAGTACTTC

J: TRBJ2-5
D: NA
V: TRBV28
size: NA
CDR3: CASSLFREQETQYF
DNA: TGTGCCAGCAGTCTATTCCGGGAACAAGAGACCCAGTACTTC

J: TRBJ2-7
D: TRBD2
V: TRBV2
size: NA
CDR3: CASRAGGPPYEQYF
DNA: TGTGCCAGCAGGGCGGGAGGACCTCCCTACGAGCAGTACTTC

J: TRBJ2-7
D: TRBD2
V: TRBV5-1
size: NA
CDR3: CASSGGGTSYEQYF
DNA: TGCGCCAGCAGCGGCGGGGGGACTTCCTACGAGCAGTACTTC

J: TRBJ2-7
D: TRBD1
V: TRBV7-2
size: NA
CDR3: CASSLGGRGGVSYEQYF
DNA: TGTGCCAGCAGCTTAGGGGGGCGAGGGGGCGTATCCTACGAGCAGTACTTC

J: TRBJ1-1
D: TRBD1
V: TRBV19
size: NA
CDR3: CASRLRPGTGHTEAFF
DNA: TGTGCCAGTAGATTACGTCCCGGGACAGGTCACACTGAAGCTTTCTTT

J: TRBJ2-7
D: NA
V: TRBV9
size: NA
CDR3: CASSVELGGYEQYF
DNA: TGTGCCAGCAGCGTAGAATTAGGCGGGTACGAGCAGTACTTC

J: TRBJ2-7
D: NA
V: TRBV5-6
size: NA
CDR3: CASSFDRIDYEQYF
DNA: TGTGCCAGCAGCTTTGACAGGATTGACTACGAGCAGTACTTC

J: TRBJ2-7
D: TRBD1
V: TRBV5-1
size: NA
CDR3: CASSSPGQRLPYEQYF
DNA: TGCGCCAGCAGCTCACCGGGACAGAGATTACCCTACGAGCAGTACTTC

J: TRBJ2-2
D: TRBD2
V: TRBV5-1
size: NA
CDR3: CASSSTSGSNTGELFF
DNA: TGCGCCAGCAGCTCCACTAGCGGCTCGAACACCGGGGAGCTGTTTTTT

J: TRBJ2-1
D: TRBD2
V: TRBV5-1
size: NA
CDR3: CASSLAPLAIEQFF
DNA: TGCGCCAGCAGCTTGGCGCCACTAGCGATTGAGCAGTTCTTC

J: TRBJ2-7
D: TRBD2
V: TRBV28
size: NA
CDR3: CASTKRLAGPSYEQYF
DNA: TGTGCCAGCACCAAACGCCTAGCGGGACCGTCCTACGAGCAGTACTTC

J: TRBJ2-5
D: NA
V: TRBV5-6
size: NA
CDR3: CASSLWSGMGETQYF
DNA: TGTGCCAGCAGCTTGTGGTCAGGGATGGGAGAGACCCAGTACTTC

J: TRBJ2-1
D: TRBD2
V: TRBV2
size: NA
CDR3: CASRRTSGRSYNEQFF
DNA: TGTGCCAGCAGGCGGACTAGCGGGAGGTCCTACAATGAGCAGTTCTTC